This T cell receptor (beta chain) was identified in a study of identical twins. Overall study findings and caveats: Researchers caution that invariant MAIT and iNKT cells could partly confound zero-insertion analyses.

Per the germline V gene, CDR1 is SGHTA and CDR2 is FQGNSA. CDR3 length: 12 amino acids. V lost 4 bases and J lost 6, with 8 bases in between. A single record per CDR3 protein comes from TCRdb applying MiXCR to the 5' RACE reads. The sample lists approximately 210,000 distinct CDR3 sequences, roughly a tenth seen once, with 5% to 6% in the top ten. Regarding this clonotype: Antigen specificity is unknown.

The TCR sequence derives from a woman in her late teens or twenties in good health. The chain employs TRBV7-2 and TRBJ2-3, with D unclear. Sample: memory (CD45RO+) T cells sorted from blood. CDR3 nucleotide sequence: TGTGCCAGCAGCTCACTAAGGGATACGCAGTATTTT. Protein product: CASSSLRDTQYF.